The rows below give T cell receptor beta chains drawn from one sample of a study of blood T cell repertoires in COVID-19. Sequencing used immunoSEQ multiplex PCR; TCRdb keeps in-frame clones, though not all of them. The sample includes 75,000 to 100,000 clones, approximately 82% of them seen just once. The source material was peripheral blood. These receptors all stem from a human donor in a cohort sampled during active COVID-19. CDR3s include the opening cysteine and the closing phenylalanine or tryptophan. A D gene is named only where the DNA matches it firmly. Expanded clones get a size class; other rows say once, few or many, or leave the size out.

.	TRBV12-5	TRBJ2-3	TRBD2	CASGLGLAGPGDTQYF	TGTGCTAGTGGTTTGGGACTAGCGGGACCAGGGGATACGCAGTATTTT
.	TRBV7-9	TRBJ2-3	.	CASSGRPRRGTQYF	TGTGCCAGCAGCGGGCGCCCCCGGCGGGGTACGCAGTATTTT
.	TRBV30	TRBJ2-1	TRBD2	CAWSGPSGVAREQFF	TGTGCCTGGAGTGGCCCTAGCGGGGTGGCTCGGGAGCAGTTCTTC
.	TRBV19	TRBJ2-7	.	CASSIGGTSRIREQYF	TGTGCCAGTAGTATAGGGGGGACATCTCGTATTCGGGAGCAGTACTTC
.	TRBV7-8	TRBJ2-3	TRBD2	CASSLVSSGGAGTQYF	TGTGCCAGCAGCTTAGTTTCCAGCGGGGGGGCAGGTACGCAGTATTTT
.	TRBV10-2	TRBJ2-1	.	CASSGSGSGNEQFF	TGCGCCAGCAGTGGTTCGGGCAGCGGCAATGAGCAGTTCTTC
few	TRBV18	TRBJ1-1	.	CASSQTGGRTEAFF	TGTGCCAGCTCACAGACGGGGGGCCGGACTGAAGCTTTCTTT
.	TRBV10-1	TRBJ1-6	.	CASSHGAGGSPLHF	TGCGCCAGCAGTCATGGTGCGGGCGGGTCACCCCTCCACTTT
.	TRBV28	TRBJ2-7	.	CASSYGGLSYEQYF	TGTGCCAGCAGTTACGGGGGTTTGAGCTACGAGCAGTACTTC
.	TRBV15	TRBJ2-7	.	CATSRAGREQYF	TGTGCCACCAGCAGAGCCGGTCGGGAGCAGTACTTC
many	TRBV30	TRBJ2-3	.	CAWGLDTQYF	TGTGCCTGGGGACTGGATACGCAGTATTTT